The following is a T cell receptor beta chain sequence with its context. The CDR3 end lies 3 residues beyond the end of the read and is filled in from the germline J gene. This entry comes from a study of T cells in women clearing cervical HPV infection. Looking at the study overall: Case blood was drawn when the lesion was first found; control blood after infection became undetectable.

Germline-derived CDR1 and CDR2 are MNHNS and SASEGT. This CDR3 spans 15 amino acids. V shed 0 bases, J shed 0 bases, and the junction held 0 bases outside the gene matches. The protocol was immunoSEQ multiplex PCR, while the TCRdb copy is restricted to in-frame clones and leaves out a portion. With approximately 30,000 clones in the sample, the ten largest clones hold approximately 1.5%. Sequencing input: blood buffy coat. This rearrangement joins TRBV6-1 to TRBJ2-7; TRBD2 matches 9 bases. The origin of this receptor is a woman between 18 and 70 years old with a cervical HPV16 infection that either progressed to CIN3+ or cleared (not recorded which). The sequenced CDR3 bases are TGTGCCAGCAGTGAAGCTAGCGGGAGCTCCTACGAG. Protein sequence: CASSEASGSSYE. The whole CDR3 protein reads CASSEASGSSYEQYF.